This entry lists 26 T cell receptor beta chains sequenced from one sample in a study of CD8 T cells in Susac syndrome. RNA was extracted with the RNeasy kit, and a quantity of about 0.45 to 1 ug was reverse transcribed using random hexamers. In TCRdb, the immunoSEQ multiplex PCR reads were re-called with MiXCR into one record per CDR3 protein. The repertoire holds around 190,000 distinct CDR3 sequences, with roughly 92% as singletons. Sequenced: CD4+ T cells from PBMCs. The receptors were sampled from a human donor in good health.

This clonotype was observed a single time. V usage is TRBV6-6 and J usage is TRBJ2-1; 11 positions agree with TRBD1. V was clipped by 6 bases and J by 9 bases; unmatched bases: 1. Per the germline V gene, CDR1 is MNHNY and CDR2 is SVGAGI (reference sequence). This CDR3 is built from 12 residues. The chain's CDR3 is CASRGTGGEQFF. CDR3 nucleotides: TGTGCCAGCAGGGGGACAGGGGGTGAGCAGTTCTTC.

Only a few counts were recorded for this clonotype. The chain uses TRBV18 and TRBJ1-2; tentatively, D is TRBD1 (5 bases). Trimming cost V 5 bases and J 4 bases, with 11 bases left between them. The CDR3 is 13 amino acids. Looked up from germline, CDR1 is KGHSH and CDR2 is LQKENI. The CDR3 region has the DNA TGTGCCAGCTCAGAAGGGACGGGCTATGGCTACACCTTC. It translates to CASSEGTGYGYTF.

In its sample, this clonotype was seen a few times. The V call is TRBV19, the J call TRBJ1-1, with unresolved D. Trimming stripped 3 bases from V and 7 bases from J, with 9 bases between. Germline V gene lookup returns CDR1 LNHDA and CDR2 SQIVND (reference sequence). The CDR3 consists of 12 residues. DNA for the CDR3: TGTGCCAGTAGTATTATCGGAATTGAAGCTTTCTTT. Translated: CASSIIGIEAFF.

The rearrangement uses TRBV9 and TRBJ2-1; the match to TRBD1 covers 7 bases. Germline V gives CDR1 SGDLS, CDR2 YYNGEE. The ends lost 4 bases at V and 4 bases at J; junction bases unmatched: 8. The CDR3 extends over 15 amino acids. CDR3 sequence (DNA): TGTGCCAGCAGCACGCGACAGGGACCTTACAATGAGCAGTTCTTC. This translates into CASSTRQGPYNEQFF.

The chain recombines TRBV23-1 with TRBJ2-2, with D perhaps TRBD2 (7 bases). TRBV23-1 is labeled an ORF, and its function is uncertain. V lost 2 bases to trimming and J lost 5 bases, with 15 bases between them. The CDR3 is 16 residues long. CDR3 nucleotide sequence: TGCGCCAGCAGTCAAACCCCAAGGGGGGGAACCGGGGAGCTGTTTTTT. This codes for CASSQTPRGGTGELFF.

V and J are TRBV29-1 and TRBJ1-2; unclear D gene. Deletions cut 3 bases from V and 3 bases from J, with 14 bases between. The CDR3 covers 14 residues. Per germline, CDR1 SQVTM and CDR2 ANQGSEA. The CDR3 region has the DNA TGCAGCGTTGAGTACTTTAAAACAGACTATGGCTACACCTTC. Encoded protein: CSVEYFKTDYGYTF.

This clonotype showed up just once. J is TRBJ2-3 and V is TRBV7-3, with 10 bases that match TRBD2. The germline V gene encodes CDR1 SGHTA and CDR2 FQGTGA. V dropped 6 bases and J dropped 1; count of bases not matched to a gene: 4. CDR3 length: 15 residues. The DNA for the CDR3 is TGTGCCAGCAGATTTAGCGGGGGGCGCACAGATACGCAGTATTTT. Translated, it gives CASRFSGGRTDTQYF.

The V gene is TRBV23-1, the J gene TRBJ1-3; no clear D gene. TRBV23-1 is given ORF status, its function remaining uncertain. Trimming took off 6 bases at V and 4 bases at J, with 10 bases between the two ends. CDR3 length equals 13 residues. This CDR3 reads CASSPKKGNTIYF. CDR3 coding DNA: TGCGCCAGCAGCCCAAAAAAGGGAAACACCATATATTTT.

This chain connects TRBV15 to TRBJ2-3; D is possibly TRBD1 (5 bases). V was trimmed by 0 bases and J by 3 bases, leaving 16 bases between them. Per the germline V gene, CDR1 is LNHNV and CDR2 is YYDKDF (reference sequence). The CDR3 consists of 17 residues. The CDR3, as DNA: TGTGCCACCAGCAGAGACCAGGGAACCTTTAAAACAGATACGCAGTATTTT. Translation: CATSRDQGTFKTDTQYF.

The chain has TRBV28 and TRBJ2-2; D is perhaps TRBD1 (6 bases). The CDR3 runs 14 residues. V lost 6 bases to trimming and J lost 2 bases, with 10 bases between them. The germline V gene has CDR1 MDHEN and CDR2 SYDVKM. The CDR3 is CASSPGTNTGELFF. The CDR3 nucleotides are TGTGCCAGCAGCCCAGGGACAAACACCGGGGAGCTGTTTTTT.

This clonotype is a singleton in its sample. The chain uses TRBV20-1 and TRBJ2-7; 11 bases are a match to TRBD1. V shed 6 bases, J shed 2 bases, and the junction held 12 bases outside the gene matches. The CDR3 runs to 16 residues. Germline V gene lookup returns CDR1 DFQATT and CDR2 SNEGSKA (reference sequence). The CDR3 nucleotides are TGCAGTGCCCGAAGTCGGGACAGGGGGAGAGCCTACGAGCAGTACTTC. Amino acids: CSARSRDRGRAYEQYF.

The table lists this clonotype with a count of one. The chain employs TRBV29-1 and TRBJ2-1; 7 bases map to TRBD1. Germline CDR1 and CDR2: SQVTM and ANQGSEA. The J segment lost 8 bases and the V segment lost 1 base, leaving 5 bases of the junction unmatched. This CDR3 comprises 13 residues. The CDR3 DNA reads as TGCAGCGTTGAAGCGTTCGACAGGGATGAGCAGTTCTTC. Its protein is CSVEAFDRDEQFF.

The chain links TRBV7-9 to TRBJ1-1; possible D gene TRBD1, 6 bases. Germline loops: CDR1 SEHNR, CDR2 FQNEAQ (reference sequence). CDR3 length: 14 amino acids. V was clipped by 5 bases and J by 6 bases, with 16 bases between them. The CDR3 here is CASSSRDKQPEAFF. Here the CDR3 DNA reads TGTGCCAGCAGCAGTCGGGACAAGCAGCCTGAAGCTTTCTTT.

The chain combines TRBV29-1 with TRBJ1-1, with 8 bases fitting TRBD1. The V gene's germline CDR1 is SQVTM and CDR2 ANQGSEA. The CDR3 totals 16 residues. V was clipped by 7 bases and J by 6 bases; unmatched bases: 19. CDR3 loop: CSAILPGGGAVAEAFF. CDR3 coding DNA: TGCAGCGCCATTTTACCAGGGGGCGGCGCGGTAGCTGAAGCTTTCTTT.

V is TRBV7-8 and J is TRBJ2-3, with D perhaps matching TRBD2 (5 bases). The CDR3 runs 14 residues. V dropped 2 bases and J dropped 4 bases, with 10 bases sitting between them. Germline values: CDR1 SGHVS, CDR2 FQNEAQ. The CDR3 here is CASSLFTRADTQYF. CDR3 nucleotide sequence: TGTGCCAGCAGCTTATTCACGCGGGCAGATACGCAGTATTTT.

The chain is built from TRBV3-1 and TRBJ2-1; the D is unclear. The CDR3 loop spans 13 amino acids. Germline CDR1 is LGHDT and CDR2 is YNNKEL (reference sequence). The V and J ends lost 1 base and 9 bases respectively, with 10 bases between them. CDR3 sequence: CASSQGGKGEQFF. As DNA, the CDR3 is TGTGCCAGCAGCCAAGGAGGTAAGGGTGAGCAGTTCTTC.

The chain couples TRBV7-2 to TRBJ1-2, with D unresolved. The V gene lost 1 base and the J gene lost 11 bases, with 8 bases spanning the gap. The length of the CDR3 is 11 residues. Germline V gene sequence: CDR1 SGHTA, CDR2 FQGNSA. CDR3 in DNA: TGTGCCAGCAGCTTAGTCGGGGAGTACACCTTC. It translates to CASSLVGEYTF. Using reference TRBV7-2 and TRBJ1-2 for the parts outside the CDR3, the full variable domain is GAGVSQSPSNKVTEKGKDVELRCDPISGHTALYWYRQSLGQGLEFLIYFQGNSAPDKSGLPSDRFSAERTGGSVSTLTIQRTQQEDSAVYLCASSLVGEYTFGSGTRLTVV.

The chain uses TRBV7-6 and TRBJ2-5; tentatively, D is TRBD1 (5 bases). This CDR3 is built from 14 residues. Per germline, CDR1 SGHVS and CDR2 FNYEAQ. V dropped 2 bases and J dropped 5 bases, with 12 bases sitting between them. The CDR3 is CASSLSQGMETQYF. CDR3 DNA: TGTGCCAGCAGCTTAAGTCAGGGTATGGAGACCCAGTACTTC.

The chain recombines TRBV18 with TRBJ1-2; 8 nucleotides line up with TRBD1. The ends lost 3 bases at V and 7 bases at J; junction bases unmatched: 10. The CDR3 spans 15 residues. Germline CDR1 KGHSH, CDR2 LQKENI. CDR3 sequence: CASSPGAGTGSGYTF. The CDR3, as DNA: TGTGCCAGCTCACCCGGGGCCGGGACAGGATCTGGCTACACCTTC.

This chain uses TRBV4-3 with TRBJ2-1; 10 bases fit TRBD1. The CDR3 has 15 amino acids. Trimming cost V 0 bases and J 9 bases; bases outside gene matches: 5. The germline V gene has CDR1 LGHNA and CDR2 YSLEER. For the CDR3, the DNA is TGCGCCAGCAGCCAAGATCCACGGACAGGGGGTGAGCAGTTCTTC. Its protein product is CASSQDPRTGGEQFF.

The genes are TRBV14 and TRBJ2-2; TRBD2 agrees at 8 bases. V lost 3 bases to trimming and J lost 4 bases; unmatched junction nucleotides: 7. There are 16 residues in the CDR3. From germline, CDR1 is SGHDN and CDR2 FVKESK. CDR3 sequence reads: CASSQKRGRVTGELFF. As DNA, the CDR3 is TGTGCCAGCAGCCAGAAGCGGGGGCGCGTCACCGGGGAGCTGTTTTTT.

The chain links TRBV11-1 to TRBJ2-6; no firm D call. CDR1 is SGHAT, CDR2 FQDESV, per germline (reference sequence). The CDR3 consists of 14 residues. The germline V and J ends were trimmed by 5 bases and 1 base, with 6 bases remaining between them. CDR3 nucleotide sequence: TGTGCCAGCAGCCAACTTTCTGGGGCCAACGTCCTGACTTTC. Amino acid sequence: CASSQLSGANVLTF.

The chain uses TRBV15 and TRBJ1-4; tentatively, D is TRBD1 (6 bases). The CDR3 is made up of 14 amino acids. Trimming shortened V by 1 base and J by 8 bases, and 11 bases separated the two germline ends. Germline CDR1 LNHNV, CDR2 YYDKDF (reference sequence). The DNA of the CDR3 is TGTGCCACCAGCAGAGTGGGGAGGGGGGAAAAACTGTTTTTT. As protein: CATSRVGRGEKLFF.

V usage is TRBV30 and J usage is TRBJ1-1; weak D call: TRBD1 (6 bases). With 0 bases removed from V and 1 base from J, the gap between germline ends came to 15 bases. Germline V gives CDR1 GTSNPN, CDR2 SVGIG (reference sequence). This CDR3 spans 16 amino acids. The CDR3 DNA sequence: TGTGCCTGGAGTGTGGGGGCAGATTTAGGGAACACTGAAGCTTTCTTT. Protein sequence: CAWSVGADLGNTEAFF.

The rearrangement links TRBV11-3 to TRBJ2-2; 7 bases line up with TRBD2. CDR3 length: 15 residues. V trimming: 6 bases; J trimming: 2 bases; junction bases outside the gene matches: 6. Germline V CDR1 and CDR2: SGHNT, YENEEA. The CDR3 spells CASRAGLVNTGELFF. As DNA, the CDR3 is TGTGCCAGCAGAGCCGGACTAGTTAACACCGGGGAGCTGTTTTTT.

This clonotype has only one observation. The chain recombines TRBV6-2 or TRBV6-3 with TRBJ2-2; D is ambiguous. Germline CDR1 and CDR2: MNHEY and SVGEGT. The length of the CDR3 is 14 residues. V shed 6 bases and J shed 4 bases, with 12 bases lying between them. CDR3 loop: CASSEQRGTGELFF. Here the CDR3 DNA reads TGTGCCAGCAGCGAACAAAGAGGCACCGGGGAGCTGTTTTTT.